There are a few counts of the clone carrying this T cell receptor beta chain. The antigen is unknown. The sample comes from a study of CD8 T cells in ankylosing spondylitis. Whole-study results and caveats: Disease-linked clones were found to be CD8+ and relatively rare in peripheral blood. Reactive arthritis synovial fluid and blood previously showed some of these motif variants. What appeared characteristic of ankylosing spondylitis blood was a TCR beta motif of under 10 highly homologous variants. Matched ankylosing spondylitis synovial fluid reportedly showed significant enrichment of disease-linked clones.

As the method for making TCR beta libraries, quantitative 5'-RACE with molecular barcodes was used. TCRdb re-called the 5' RACE reads with MiXCR, one entry per CDR3 protein. This sample carries fewer than 550,000 distinct CDR3 sequences, approximately 5.3% of them seen once, and the ten largest clones take around 3.6%. The CDR3 has 15 amino acids. J lost 5 bases, V lost 5 bases, and 9 bases had no gene match. The germline CDR1 and CDR2 sequences are SEHNR and FQNEAQ (reference sequence). This chain links TRBV7-9 with TRBJ2-1, with 7 bases lining up with TRBD1. The sequenced material came from blood, either unsorted or a sorted T cell fraction (not recorded which). The source is a male donor with ankylosing spondylitis. The chain's CDR3 is CASSPWDSSNNEQFF. The DNA of the CDR3 is TGTGCCAGCAGCCCCTGGGACAGTTCGAACAATGAGCAGTTCTTC. The full variable domain, in which reference TRBV7-9 and TRBJ2-1 provide the parts outside the CDR3, is DTGVSQNPRHKITKRGQNVTFRCDPISEHNRLYWYRQTLGQGPEFLTYFQNEAQLEKSRLLSDRFSAERPKGSFSTLEIQRTEQGDSAMYLCASSPWDSSNNEQFFGPGTRLTVL.